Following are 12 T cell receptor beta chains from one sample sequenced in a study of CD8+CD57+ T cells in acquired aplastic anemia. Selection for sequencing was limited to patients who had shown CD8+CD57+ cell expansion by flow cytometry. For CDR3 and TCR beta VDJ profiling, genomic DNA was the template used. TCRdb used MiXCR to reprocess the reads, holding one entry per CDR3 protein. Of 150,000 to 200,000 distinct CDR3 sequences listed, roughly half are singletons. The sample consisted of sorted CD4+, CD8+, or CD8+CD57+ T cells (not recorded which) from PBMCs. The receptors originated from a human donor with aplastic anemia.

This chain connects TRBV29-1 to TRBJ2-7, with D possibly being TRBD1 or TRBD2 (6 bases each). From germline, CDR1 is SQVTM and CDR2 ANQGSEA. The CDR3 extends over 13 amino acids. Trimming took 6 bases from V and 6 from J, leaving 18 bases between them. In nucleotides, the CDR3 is TGCAGCGTCCGACGGGGGCTGGGCTGCGAGCAGTACTTC. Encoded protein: CSVRRGLGCEQYF.

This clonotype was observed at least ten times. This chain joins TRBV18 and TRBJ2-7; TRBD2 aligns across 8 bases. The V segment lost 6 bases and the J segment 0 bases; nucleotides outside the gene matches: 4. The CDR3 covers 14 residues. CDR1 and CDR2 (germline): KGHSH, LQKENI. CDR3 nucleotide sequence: TGTGCCAGCTCCGGGGGGGCTAGCTCCTACGAGCAGTACTTC. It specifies CASSGGASSYEQYF.

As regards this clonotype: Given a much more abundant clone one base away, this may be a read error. Written as DNA, the CDR3 is TGTGCCAGCAGCTTAAACCTAGCGGGGGGGCGGGGTACGCAGTATTTT. Its translation is CASSLNLAGGRGTQYF. The chain links TRBV11-2 to TRBJ2-3; 12 bases fit TRBD2. The germline gives CDR1 SGHAT, CDR2 FQNNGV. V dropped 2 bases and J dropped 8; count of bases not matched to a gene: 8. The CDR3 spans 16 residues.

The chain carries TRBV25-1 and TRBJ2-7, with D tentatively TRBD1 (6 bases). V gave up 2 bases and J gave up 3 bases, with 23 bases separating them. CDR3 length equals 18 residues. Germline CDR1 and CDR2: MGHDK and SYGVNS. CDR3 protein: CASSEGVRDTTENYEQYF. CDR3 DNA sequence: TGTGCCAGCAGTGAAGGCGTAAGGGACACCACCGAGAACTACGAGCAGTACTTC.

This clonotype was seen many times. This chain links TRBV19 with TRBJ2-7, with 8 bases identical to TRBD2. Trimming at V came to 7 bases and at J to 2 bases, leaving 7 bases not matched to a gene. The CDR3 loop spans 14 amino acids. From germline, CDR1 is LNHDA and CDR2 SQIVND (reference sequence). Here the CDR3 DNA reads TGTGCCAGTACCCCGGGAGGGTGGGCCTACGAGCAGTACTTC. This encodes CASTPGGWAYEQYF.

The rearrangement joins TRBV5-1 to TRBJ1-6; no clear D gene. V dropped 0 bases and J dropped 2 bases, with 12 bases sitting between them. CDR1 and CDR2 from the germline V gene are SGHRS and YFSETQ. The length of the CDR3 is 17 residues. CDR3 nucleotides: TGCGCCAGCAGCTTGGGGGGTGACGGAACCTATAATTCACCCCTCCACTTT. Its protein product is CASSLGGDGTYNSPLHF.

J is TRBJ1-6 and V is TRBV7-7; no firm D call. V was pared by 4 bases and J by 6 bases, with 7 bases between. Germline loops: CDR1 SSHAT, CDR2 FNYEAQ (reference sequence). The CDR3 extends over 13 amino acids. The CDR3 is CASSSAPNSPLHF. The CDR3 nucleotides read TGTGCCAGCAGCTCGGCCCCTAATTCACCCCTCCACTTT.

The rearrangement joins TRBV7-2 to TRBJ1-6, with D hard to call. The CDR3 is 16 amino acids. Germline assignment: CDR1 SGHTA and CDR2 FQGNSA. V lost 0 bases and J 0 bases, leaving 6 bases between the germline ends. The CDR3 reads CASSLASSSYNSPLHF. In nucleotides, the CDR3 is TGTGCCAGCAGCTTAGCTTCGAGCTCCTATAATTCACCCCTCCACTTT.

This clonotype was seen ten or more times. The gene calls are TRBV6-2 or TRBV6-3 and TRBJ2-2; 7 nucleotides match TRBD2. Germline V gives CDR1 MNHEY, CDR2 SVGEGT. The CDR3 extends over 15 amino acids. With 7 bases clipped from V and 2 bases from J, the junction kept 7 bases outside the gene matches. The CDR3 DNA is TGTGCCAGCATCGGGGGAGGGCTCAACACCGGGGAGCTGTTTTTT. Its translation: CASIGGGLNTGELFF.

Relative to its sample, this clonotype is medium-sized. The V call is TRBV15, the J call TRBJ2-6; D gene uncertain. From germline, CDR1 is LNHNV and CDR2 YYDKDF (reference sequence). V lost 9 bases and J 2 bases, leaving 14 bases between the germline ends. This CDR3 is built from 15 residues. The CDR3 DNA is TGTGCCACTTCGCCTGGGTGGGCTGGGGCCAACGTCCTGACTTTC. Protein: CATSPGWAGANVLTF.

The CDR3 DNA sequence: TGTGCCAGCAGTGCTATGGCGGGAGTTCAAGATACGCAGTATTTT. Its translation: CASSAMAGVQDTQYF. The chain links TRBV6-4 to TRBJ2-3, with 7 nucleotides matching TRBD2. V trimming: 4 bases; J trimming: 5 bases; junction bases outside the gene matches: 9. Per the germline V gene, CDR1 is MRHNA and CDR2 is SNTAGT. This CDR3 has 15 residues.

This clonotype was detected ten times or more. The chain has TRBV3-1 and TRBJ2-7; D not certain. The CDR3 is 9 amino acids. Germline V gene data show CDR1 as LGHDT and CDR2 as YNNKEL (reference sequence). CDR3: CASSQGRTV. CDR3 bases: TGTGCCAGCAGCCAAGGACGGACCGTC.